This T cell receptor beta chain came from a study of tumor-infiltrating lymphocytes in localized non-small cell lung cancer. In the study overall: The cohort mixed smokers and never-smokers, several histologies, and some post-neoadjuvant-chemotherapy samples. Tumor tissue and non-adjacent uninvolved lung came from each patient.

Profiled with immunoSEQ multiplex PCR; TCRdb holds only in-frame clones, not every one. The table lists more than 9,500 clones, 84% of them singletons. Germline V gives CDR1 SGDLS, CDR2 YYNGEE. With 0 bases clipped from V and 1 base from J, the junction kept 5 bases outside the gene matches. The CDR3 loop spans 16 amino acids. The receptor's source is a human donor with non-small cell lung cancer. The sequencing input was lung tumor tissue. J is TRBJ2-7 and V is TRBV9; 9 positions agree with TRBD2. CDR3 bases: TGTGCCAGCAGCGTAGATCCAGCGGGGGGATCCTACGAGCAGTACTTC. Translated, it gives CASSVDPAGGSYEQYF.